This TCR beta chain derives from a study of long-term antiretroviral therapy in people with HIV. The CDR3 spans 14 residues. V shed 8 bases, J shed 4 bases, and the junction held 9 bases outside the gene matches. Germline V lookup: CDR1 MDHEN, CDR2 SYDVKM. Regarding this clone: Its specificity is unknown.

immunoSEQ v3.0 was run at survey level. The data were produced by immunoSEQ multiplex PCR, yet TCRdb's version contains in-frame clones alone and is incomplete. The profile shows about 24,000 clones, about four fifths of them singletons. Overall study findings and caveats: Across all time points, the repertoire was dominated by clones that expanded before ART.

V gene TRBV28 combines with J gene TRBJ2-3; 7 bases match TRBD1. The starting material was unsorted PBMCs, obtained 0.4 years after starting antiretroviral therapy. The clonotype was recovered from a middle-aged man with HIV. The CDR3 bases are TGTGCCAGCCGACTACCCGGGACAGCAGATACGCAGTATTTT. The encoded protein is CASRLPGTADTQYF.